This T cell receptor (beta chain) was found in a study of T-cell memory formation after mild COVID-19. Study overall: Largely, the TCR clusters proved donor specific.

A remark on this clonotype: The antigen is not known.

The TCR alpha and TCR beta cDNA libraries, bearing sample barcodes and UMIs, were generated by 5'RACE using constant-segment primers. Each CDR3 protein gets one entry after TCRdb re-called the 5' RACE reads with MiXCR. The data hold about 150,000 distinct CDR3 sequences, with 31% observed a single time. Germline lookup yields CDR1 SGHDN and CDR2 FVKESK. The CDR3 totals 15 residues. After removal of 4 bases from V and 4 bases from J, the junction contained 8 bases not matched to a gene. Notes on the study in general: Clones contracting over day 15 to 85 were CD4/CD8 balanced, with later expanders leaning CD4+. Unconfirmed was the SARS-CoV-2 specificity of second-wave clones that peaked on day 37.

The chain has TRBV14 and TRBJ1-1; 8 bases are shared with TRBD1. Input material: PBMCs or a T cell subset sorted from them (not recorded which). The clonotype was recovered from an adult woman who had mild COVID-19 (a few samples of this study predate the infection). Cell type and time point are not known. The CDR3, as DNA: TGTGCCAGCAGCCGCAACAGGGGGTGGACCACTGAAGCTTTCTTT. Its translation is CASSRNRGWTTEAFF.